This T cell receptor (beta chain) was found in a study of control samples from healthy donors and cancer patients. The protocol was immunoSEQ multiplex PCR, while the TCRdb copy is restricted to in-frame clones and leaves out a portion. Seen here are over 150,000 clones, around 90% observed once, and the top ten hold approximately 2%. V was cut by 6 bases and J by 2 bases, with 17 bases left in between. From germline, CDR1 is MNHEY and CDR2 SMNVEV (reference sequence). This CDR3 is 15 amino acids long. The sequence derives from a middle-aged woman in good health. Sequencing was done on a sample of blood. The rearrangement joins TRBV27 to TRBJ2-7, with a tentative D call TRBD1 (5 bases). CDR3 protein: CASSLTATPAYEQYF. CDR3 DNA: TGTGCCAGCAGCCTGACAGCGACGCCGGCCTACGAGCAGTACTTC.